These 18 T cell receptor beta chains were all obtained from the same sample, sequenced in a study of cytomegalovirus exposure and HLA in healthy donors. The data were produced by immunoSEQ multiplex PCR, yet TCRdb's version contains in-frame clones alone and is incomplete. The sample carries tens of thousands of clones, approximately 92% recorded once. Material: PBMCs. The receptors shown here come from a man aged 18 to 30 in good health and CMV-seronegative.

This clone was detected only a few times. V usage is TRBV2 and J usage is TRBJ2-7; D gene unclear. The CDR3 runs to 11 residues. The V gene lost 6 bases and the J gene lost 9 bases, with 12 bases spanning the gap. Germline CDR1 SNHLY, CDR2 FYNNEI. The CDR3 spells CASSPDIGQYF. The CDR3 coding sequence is TGTGCCAGCAGCCCCGACATAGGGCAGTACTTC.

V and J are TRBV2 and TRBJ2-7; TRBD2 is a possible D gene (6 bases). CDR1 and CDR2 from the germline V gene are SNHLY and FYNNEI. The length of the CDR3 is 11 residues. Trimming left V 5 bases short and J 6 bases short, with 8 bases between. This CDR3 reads CASSMEGEQYF. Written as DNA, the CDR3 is TGTGCCAGCAGTATGGAGGGCGAGCAGTACTTC.

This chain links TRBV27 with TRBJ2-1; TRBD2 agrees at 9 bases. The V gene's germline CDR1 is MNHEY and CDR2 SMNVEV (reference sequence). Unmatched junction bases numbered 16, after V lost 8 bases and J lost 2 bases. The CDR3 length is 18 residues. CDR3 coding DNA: TGTGCCAGCTCCTTAGGACTAGCGCGAGGGGATCCCTACAATGAGCAGTTCTTC. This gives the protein CASSLGLARGDPYNEQFF.

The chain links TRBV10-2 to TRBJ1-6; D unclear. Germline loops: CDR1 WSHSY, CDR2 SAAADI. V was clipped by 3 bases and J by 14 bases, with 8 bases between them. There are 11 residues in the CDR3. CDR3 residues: CASSDLESLHF. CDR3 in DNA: TGCGCCAGCAGTGACCTGGAGTCCCTCCACTTT.

The CDR3 reads CASSTLRGRSTDTQYF. The CDR3 nucleotides read TGTGCCAGCAGCACACTCAGGGGCAGAAGCACAGATACGCAGTATTTT. The chain uses TRBV11-2 and TRBJ2-3, with TRBD1 as a possible D gene (6 bases). Germline CDR1 is SGHAT and CDR2 is FQNNGV. V gave up 5 bases and J gave up 0 bases, with 15 bases separating them. The CDR3 sequence is 16 residues long.

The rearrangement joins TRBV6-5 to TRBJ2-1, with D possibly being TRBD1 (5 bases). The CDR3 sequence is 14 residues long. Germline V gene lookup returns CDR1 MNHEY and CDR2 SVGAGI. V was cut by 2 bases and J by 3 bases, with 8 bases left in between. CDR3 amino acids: CASSYTRDYNEQFF. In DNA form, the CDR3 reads TGTGCCAGCAGTTACACCAGGGACTACAATGAGCAGTTCTTC.

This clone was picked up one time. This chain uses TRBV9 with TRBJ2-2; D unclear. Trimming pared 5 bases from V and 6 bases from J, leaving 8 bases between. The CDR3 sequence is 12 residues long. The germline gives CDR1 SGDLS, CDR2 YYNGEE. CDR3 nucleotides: TGTGCCAGCAGTCCTCTCCCCGGGGAGCTGTTTTTT. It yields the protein CASSPLPGELFF.

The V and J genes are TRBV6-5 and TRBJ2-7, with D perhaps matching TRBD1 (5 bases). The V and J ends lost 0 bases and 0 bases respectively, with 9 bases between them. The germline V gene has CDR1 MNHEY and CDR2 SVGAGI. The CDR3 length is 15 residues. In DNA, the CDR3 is TGTGCCAGCAGTTACTCGACAGCCCTCTCCTACGAGCAGTACTTC. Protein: CASSYSTALSYEQYF.

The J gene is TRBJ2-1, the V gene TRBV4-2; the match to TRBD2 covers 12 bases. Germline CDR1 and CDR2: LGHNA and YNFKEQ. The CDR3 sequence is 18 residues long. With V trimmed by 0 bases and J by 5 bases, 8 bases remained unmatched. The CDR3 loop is CASSQDRRLAGGDNEQFF. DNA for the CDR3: TGTGCCAGCAGCCAAGATCGGAGGCTAGCGGGAGGGGACAATGAGCAGTTCTTC.

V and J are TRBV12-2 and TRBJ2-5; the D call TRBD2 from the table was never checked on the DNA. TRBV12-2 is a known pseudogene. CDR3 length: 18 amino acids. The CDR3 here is CASHRGSSGRPNGETQYF. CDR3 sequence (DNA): TGTGCAAGTCACCGGGGGTCTAGCGGACGCCCTAATGGGGAGACCCAGTACTTC.

The CDR3 region has the DNA TGTGCCAGCAGCCATCACCGGGGGCTAGCGGAAGAGACCCAGTACTTC. Protein product: CASSHHRGLAEETQYF. This chain uses TRBV11-2 with TRBJ2-5, with D perhaps TRBD2 (7 bases). CDR3 length: 16 amino acids. Trimming took off 5 bases at V and 3 bases at J, with 19 bases between the two ends. Germline-derived CDR1 and CDR2 are SGHAT and FQNNGV.

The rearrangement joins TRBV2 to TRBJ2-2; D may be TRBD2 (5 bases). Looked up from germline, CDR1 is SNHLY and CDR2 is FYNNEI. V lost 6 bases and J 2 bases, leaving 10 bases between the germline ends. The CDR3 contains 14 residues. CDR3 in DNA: TGTGCCAGCAGGACGGGATCTAACACCGGGGAGCTGTTTTTT. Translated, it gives CASRTGSNTGELFF.

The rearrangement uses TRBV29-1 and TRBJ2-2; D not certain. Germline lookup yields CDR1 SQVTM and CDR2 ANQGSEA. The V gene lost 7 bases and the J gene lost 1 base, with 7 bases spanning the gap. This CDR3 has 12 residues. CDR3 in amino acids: CSANGNTGELFF. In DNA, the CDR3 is TGCAGCGCTAATGGGAACACCGGGGAGCTGTTTTTT.

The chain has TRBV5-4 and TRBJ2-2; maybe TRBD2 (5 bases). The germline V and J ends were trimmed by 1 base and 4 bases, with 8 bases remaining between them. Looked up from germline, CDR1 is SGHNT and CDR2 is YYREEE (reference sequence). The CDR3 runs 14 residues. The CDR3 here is CASSLFGITGELFF. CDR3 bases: TGTGCCAGCAGCTTGTTCGGGATCACCGGGGAGCTGTTTTTT.

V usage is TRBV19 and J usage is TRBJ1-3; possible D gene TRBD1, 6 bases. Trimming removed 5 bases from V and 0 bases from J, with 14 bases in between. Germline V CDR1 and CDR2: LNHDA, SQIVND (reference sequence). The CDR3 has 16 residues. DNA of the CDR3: TGTGCCAGTAGTTACCCCAGGACAGACTCTGGAAACACCATATATTTT. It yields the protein CASSYPRTDSGNTIYF.

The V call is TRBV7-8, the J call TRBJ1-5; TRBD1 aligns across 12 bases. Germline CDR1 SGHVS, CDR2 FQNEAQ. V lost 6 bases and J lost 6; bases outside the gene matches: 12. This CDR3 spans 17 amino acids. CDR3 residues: CASSSRDRGRSVQPQHF. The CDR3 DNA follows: TGTGCCAGCAGTTCCAGGGACAGGGGGCGGTCAGTTCAGCCCCAGCATTTT.

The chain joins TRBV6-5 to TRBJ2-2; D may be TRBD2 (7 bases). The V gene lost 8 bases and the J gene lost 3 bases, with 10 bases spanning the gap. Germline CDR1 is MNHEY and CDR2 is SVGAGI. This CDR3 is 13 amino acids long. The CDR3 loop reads CASRGAYTGELFF. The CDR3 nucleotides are TGTGCCAGCCGGGGGGCCTACACCGGGGAGCTGTTTTTT.

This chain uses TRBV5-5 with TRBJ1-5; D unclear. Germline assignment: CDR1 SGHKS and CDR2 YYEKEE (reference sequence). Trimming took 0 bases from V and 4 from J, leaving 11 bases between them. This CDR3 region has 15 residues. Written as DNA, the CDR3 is TGTGCCAGCAGCTTGGCCGATCGAGGTAATCAGCCCCAGCATTTT. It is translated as CASSLADRGNQPQHF.